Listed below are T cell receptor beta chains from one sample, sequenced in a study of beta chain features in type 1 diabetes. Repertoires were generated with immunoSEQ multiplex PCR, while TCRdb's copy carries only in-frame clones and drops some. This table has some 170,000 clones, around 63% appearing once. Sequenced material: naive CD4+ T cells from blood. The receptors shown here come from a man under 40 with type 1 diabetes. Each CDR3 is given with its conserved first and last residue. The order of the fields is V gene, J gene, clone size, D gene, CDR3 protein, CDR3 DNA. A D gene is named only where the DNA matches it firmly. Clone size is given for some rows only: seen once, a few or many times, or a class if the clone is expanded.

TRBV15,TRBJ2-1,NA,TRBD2,CATSRLAGAYNEQFF,TGTGCCACCAGCAGGCTAGCGGGGGCATACAATGAGCAGTTCTTC
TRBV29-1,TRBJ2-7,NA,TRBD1,CSVGGTGTHEQYF,TGCAGCGTTGGCGGGACAGGGACTCACGAGCAGTACTTC
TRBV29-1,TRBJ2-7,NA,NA,CSVLRDGNSYEQYF,TGCAGCGTTCTCCGGGACGGCAACTCCTACGAGCAGTACTTC
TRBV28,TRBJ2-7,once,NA,CAILPSGNYEQYF,TGTGCCATCCTTCCCTCTGGGAACTACGAGCAGTACTTC
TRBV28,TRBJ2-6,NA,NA,CASSLARMSGANVLTF,TGTGCCAGCAGCCTGGCCCGTATGTCTGGGGCCAACGTCCTGACTTTC
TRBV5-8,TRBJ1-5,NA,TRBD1,CASSLGTGGSPQHF,TGTGCCAGCAGCTTAGGGACAGGGGGGTCGCCCCAGCATTTT
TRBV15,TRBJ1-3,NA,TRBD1,CATLWDRGTYTIYF,TGTGCCACCCTTTGGGACAGGGGGACGTACACCATATATTTT
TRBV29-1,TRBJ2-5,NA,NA,CSGRDSQETQYF,TGCAGCGGGAGGGACAGCCAAGAGACCCAGTACTTC
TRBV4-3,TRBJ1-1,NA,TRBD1,CASSQTGQGNTEAFF,TGCGCCAGCAGCCAAACGGGACAGGGGAACACTGAAGCTTTCTTT
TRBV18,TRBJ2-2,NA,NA,CASSPRGGEDTGELFF,TGTGCCAGCTCACCAAGGGGGGGCGAGGACACCGGGGAGCTGTTTTTT